Listed below are T cell receptor beta chains from one sample, sequenced in a study of HIV-infected children after antiretroviral therapy interruption. Each CDR3 protein is one row after TCRdb ran MiXCR on the 3' RACE reads. The sample lists 6,000 to 7,500 distinct CDR3 sequences; about 17% were seen once. Sequenced here: CD45RO+ CD8+ T cells from PBMCs, pooled from several time points, sampled from a donor given antiretroviral therapy, either interrupted or continuous. These receptors all come from a pool of human donors with HIV. CDR3s include the opening cysteine and the closing phenylalanine or tryptophan. D genes are given only for firm matches. For some rows the clone size is stated as once, few or many, or as a class when expanded; others skip it.

v_call	d_call	j_call	clone_size	cdr3_nt	cdr3_aa
TRBV9	TRBD1	TRBJ2-7	medium-sized	TGTGCCAGCACGGACGGACAGGGGGAGGGCGAGCAGTACTTC	CASTDGQGEGEQYF
TRBV12-3/TRBV12-4	NA	TRBJ1-2	medium-sized	TGTGCCAGCAGTTTAAGTTCCTATTATGGCTACACCTTC	CASSLSSYYGYTF
TRBV2	TRBD2	TRBJ2-1	many	TGTGCCTCAGCAGAGGGCGGGAGGGTCGATGAGCAGTTCTTC	CASAEGGRVDEQFF
TRBV12-3/TRBV12-4	NA	TRBJ2-7	many	TGTGCCAGCAGTTTATTGGGTGATTACGAGCAGTACTTC	CASSLLGDYEQYF
TRBV20-1	NA	TRBJ2-7	medium-sized	TGCAGTGCTAGAGATCTGCCCGGGGTGGGCAACGAGCAGTACTTC	CSARDLPGVGNEQYF
TRBV10-3	TRBD2	TRBJ2-5	few	TGTGCCATCAGGGGCGGGGTAGCGGGAGCTGAGACCCAGTACTTC	CAIRGGVAGAETQYF
TRBV7-8	NA	TRBJ1-5	medium-sized	TGTGCCAGCAGCGAACCCGGCAGAACCAATCAGCCCCAGCATTTT	CASSEPGRTNQPQHF
TRBV7-2	NA	TRBJ1-3	many	TGTGCCAGCAGCTTAAATCGGGGCAAACTTGGAAACACCATATATTTT	CASSLNRGKLGNTIYF
TRBV7-2	TRBD2	TRBJ2-1	many	TGTGCCAGCAGCCCCTTAGCGGGGCCCAACAATGAGCAGTTCTTC	CASSPLAGPNNEQFF
TRBV10-3	NA	TRBJ2-7	NA	TGTGCCATCAGTGATGATAGCTCCTACGAGCAGTACTTC	CAISDDSSYEQYF
TRBV3-1	NA	TRBJ2-2	NA	TGTGCCAGCAGCCCCCGGGTCAAAACCGGGGAGCTGTTTTTT	CASSPRVKTGELFF
TRBV12-3/TRBV12-4	NA	TRBJ2-3	many	TGTGCCAGCAGTTTTATCGGGGAAGATACGCAGTATTTT	CASSFIGEDTQYF
TRBV3-1	NA	TRBJ2-3	medium-sized	TGTGCCAGCAGCGGTCGTCGGGGACCCTCAGCCACAGATACGCAGTATTTT	CASSGRRGPSATDTQYF
TRBV12-3/TRBV12-4	TRBD1	TRBJ2-7	many	TGTGCCAGCAGGGGGCCGGGACAGGGGATCTACGAGCAGTACTTC	CASRGPGQGIYEQYF
TRBV5-1	NA	TRBJ1-3	many	TGCGCCAGCAGCTTGAGTGGGGCTGGAAACACCATATATTTT	CASSLSGAGNTIYF
TRBV18	NA	TRBJ2-7	large	TGTGCCAGCTCCGGGGGACAGTCCTACGAGCAGTACTTC	CASSGGQSYEQYF
TRBV14	NA	TRBJ2-7	NA	TGTGCCATCAGCCACCTCTTAAGACCCTACGAGCAGTACTTC	CAISHLLRPYEQYF
TRBV29-1	TRBD1	TRBJ1-1	many	TGCAGCGTCGGGACAGGGGGCACTGAAGCTTTCTTT	CSVGTGGTEAFF
TRBV11-2	NA	TRBJ2-3	NA	TGTGCCAGCAGTTTTAGCGGAAACAGGGTTAGCACAGATACGCAGTATTTT	CASSFSGNRVSTDTQYF
TRBV18	NA	TRBJ2-4	many	TGTGCCAGCTCACCAAGATCAGGGGCGAAAAACATTCAGTACTTC	CASSPRSGAKNIQYF
TRBV5-1	NA	TRBJ2-7	NA	TGCGCCAGCAGCGTTCGTTGTCTCTACGAGCAGTACTTC	CASSVRCLYEQYF
TRBV7-2	NA	TRBJ1-1	many	TGTGCCAGCAGCTCAGTAGGTTGGGGGTCCAAAACAAAGAATGAAGCTTTCTTT	CASSSVGWGSKTKNEAFF
TRBV6-5	NA	TRBJ1-3	many	TGTGCCAGCAGTTACCGAAGTTCCAGTTTATCAGGAAACACCATATATTTT	CASSYRSSSLSGNTIYF
TRBV7-9	NA	TRBJ2-3	many	TGTGCCAGCAGCTTAGCTGCAGATACGCAGTATTTT	CASSLAADTQYF
TRBV24-1	NA	TRBJ1-1	NA	TGTGCCACCAGTGATTCGGGGGGCCTTACTGAAGCTTTCTTT	CATSDSGGLTEAFF
TRBV5-4	NA	TRBJ2-7	many	TGTGCCAGCAGCACCGACCGAGCCTACGAGCAGTACTTC	CASSTDRAYEQYF
TRBV5-4	NA	TRBJ1-1	NA	TGTGCCAGCAGCTTTAGGGGACGGACTGAAGCTTTCTTT	CASSFRGRTEAFF
TRBV12-3/TRBV12-4	NA	TRBJ1-1	many	TGTGCCAGCAGTTTAGCGTCGGGGACTGAAGCTTTCTTT	CASSLASGTEAFF
TRBV20-1	NA	TRBJ2-5	many	TGCAGTGCTAGGGGTAGCTTACAAGAGACCCAGTACTTC	CSARGSLQETQYF
TRBV15	NA	TRBJ1-3	medium-sized	TGTGCCACCAGCCCCCCTGGAAACACCATATATTTT	CATSPPGNTIYF
TRBV12-3/TRBV12-4	NA	TRBJ2-1	many	TGTGCCAGCAGTTCAGGGACTCTCACCACACCCTACAATGAGCAGTTCTTC	CASSSGTLTTPYNEQFF
TRBV9	NA	TRBJ2-1	many	TGTGCCAGCAGCGTAGCGACCAGGAATAGGGGCTCCTACAATGAGCAGTTCTTC	CASSVATRNRGSYNEQFF